This TCR beta chain is drawn from a study of post-analysis software for immune sequencing data. Looking at the study overall: Patients had relapsing-remitting, secondary progressive or progressive-relapsing multiple sclerosis; some lacked subtype. Overall study findings and caveats: Samples prepared in the same batch strongly co-clustered by F measure. Normalized Chao1 diversity was significantly reduced in patients versus controls. The study found TRBV5-6, TRBV5-1 and TRBV20-1 among about five TRBV segments more frequent in patients than controls.

Each TCR beta cDNA library carried unique molecular identifiers. T cells numbering about 0.85 to 10 million gave rise to some 500,000 cDNA molecules. TCRdb analysed the PCR reads with MiXCR anew, one entry per CDR3 protein. Of 450,000 to 650,000 distinct CDR3 sequences in the sample, roughly 45% were seen once. This clonotype was seen a few times. What it binds is unknown. V shed 3 bases and J shed 2 bases, with 14 bases lying between them. The CDR3 consists of 16 residues. The chain links TRBV12-3 or TRBV12-4 to TRBJ2-1; TRBD2 might be the D (6 bases). Sequencing was performed on blood. The clonotype originates from a girl aged 5-17 years with multiple sclerosis. CDR3 region: CASSFMGLNPYNEQFF. In DNA, the CDR3 is TGTGCCAGCAGTTTTATGGGACTCAATCCCTACAATGAGCAGTTCTTC.